Listed below are T cell receptor beta chains from one sample, sequenced in a study of T-cell reconstitution after alpha-beta-depleted transplantation in children. TCRdb re-analysed the PCR reads in MiXCR, keeping a single row per CDR3 protein. The table lists about 610,000 distinct CDR3 sequences, roughly 10% of them singletons. The source was PBMCs from the stem cell graft donor, collected from the stem cell graft. The source is a human donor who donated a stem cell graft to a child with acute myeloid leukemia. Each CDR3 is given with its conserved first and last residue. The size entry is marked missing in some rows and otherwise reads once, few, many or a size class.

CDR3 protein: CATTRTDAYEQYF
V gene: TRBV7-9
J gene: TRBJ2-7
clone size: few

CDR3 protein: CASLSAGGESDTQYF
V gene: TRBV28
J gene: TRBJ2-3
clone size: NA

CDR3 protein: CASSPGVAGLGELFF
V gene: TRBV12-3/TRBV12-4
J gene: TRBJ2-2
clone size: NA

CDR3 protein: CASSLGQQNQPQHF
V gene: TRBV5-1
J gene: TRBJ1-5
clone size: NA

CDR3 protein: CASIYAGTGPVDGYTF
V gene: TRBV6-2/TRBV6-3
J gene: TRBJ1-2
clone size: NA

CDR3 protein: CASRPGQPSYEQYF
V gene: TRBV27
J gene: TRBJ2-7
clone size: many

CDR3 protein: CASSQGPLEVYEQYF
V gene: TRBV14
J gene: TRBJ2-7
clone size: many

CDR3 protein: CASGQMKGTYEQYF
V gene: TRBV3-1
J gene: TRBJ2-7
clone size: NA

CDR3 protein: CSVGRQLYTEAFF
V gene: TRBV29-1
J gene: TRBJ1-1
clone size: NA

CDR3 protein: CSVVSGTGQWEQYF
V gene: TRBV29-1
J gene: TRBJ2-7
clone size: many

CDR3 protein: CAISDGSGSTDTQYF
V gene: TRBV10-3
J gene: TRBJ2-3
clone size: many

CDR3 protein: CASSAVVQGELFF
V gene: TRBV5-5
J gene: TRBJ2-2
clone size: many

CDR3 protein: CSARVGQVGYEQYF
V gene: TRBV29-1
J gene: TRBJ2-7
clone size: NA

CDR3 protein: CASRPFSGTAYGYTF
V gene: TRBV12-3/TRBV12-4
J gene: TRBJ1-2
clone size: NA

CDR3 protein: CASSKSGSFNEQFF
V gene: TRBV6-1
J gene: TRBJ2-1
clone size: NA

CDR3 protein: CASSRHEPSQTQYF
V gene: TRBV12-3/TRBV12-4
J gene: TRBJ2-5
clone size: few

CDR3 protein: CARGTIDRDRVGSSYEQYF
V gene: TRBV18
J gene: TRBJ2-7
clone size: NA

CDR3 protein: CASSLTLSLAKNIQYF
V gene: TRBV7-2
J gene: TRBJ2-4
clone size: many

CDR3 protein: CSARAGTNEKLFF
V gene: TRBV20-1
J gene: TRBJ1-4
clone size: NA

CDR3 protein: CASSSGLTSYEQYF
V gene: TRBV5-1
J gene: TRBJ2-7
clone size: NA

CDR3 protein: CSVSGSVYNEQFF
V gene: TRBV29-1
J gene: TRBJ2-1
clone size: many

CDR3 protein: CASSLLSLARGTQYF
V gene: TRBV7-2
J gene: TRBJ2-5
clone size: NA

CDR3 protein: CASLYRANSDEQFF
V gene: TRBV7-2
J gene: TRBJ2-1
clone size: NA

CDR3 protein: CASSFNGQGEEKLFF
V gene: TRBV5-1
J gene: TRBJ1-4
clone size: NA

CDR3 protein: CASSPLRGTYEQYF
V gene: TRBV7-2
J gene: TRBJ2-7
clone size: few